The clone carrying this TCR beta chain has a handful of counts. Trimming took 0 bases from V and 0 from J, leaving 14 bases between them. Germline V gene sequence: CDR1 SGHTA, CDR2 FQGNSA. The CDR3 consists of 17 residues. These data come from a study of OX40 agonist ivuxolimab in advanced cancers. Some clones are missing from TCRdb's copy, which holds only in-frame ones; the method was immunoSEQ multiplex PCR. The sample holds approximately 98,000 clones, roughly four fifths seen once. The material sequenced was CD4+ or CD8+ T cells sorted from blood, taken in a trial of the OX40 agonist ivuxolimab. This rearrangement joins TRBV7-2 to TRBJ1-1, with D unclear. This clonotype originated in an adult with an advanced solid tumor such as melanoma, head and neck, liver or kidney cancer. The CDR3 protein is CASSLALRLRMNTEAFF. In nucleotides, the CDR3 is TGTGCCAGCAGCTTAGCGTTACGTCTCAGAATGAACACTGAAGCTTTCTTT.